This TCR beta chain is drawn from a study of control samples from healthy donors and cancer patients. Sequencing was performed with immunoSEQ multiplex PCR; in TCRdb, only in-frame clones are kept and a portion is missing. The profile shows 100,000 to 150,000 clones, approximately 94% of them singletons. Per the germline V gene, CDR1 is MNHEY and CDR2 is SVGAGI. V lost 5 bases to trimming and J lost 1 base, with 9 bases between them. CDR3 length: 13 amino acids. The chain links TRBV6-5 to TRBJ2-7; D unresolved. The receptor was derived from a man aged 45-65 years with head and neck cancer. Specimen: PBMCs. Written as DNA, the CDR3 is TGTGCCAGCAGTCTAATACTTTCCTACGAGCAGTACTTC. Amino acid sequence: CASSLILSYEQYF.